This TCR beta chain comes out of a study of T cell responses to AZD1222 COVID-19 vaccine (dated by TCRdb to the early 2020s). With respect to the entire study: AZD1222 recipients with second doses at about 4 weeks or about 12 weeks were pooled, because spike-specific TCR depth and breadth did not differ between schedules. A total of approximately 240 trial participants underwent TCR sequencing, of whom roughly 210 had received two doses of AZD1222 and around 25 had received two doses of the MenACWY control vaccine. Trial participants were enrolled into age subgroups of 18-55, 56-69 and 70-plus years, which contained about 150, 27 and 61 TCR-sequenced participants, respectively.

General findings and caveats noted by the study authors: Because no samples from the day 14 peak response were available, repertoires could be characterized only after the peak T cell response. Reportedly, close to half of the unique spike-specific TCRs recognized epitopes lying outside the regions that are mutated in the B.1.351 and B.1.1.7 variants. The vaccine-associated CD4 TCRs covered the entire spike protein, and the dominant responses fell in regions 160-218 and 743-854. Conclusions about previously exposed vaccinees are limited, since just six or seven AZD1222 recipients were seropositive for SARS-CoV-2 at baseline. The 56-69-year group was small, and its depth increase did not reach significance, likely because of low power. After two AZD1222 doses, spike-specific TCR breadth and depth were significantly higher than at day 0 and than in MenACWY recipients. Participants were mostly white British and included more females than males, and it was suggested by the authors that clonal diversity may have been underestimated.

This specimen's time point label, per the study, means: baseline before first vaccination. Vaccinee samples were obtained from the UK trials COV001 and COV002, which included a single-blind randomized controlled phase 2/3 trial of AZD1222 (ChAdOx1 nCoV-19) in healthy adults. Trial participant PBMC samples were collected at day 0 and day 28 after the second dose for TCRbeta chain sequencing. Note on this clone: Its antigen remains unidentified. No base qualities exist here, and no much larger clone lies one base off it.

CDR1 and CDR2 were assigned from the germline V gene as SGHAT and FQNNGV. Inclusive of the bounding cysteine and phenylalanine, the CDR3 is 13 residues long. The kept DNA is CDR3 alone, 39 bases in frame from the first base. Trimming removed 5 bases from V and 11 bases from J, leaving 18 bases between the germline ends. The CDR3 regions of human TCRbeta chains were analyzed by immunosequencing. Under the source paper's analysis protocol: Repertoire TCRs were matched against a reference library of SARS-CoV-2-specific TCRs generated with the MIRA antigen-specificity platform. Breadth was defined as the fraction of unique TCRs that were SARS-CoV-2-associated. Depth was defined as the fraction of total T cells that were SARS-CoV-2-associated. Using the MIRA data, each spike-specific TCR was assigned both to the spike region to which the TCR was reactive and to a CD4 or CD8 class. Log10-transformed breadth and depth values were compared by one-way ANOVA with Sidak's multiple comparisons tests. This is the immuneACCESS table as TCRdb keeps it, with only in-frame sequences that have V and J called. A part of the clones is gone; compared with another copy, unresolved V genes explain less than half, and the rest is unexplained. V, J and clone size are taken as reported in that table, and D and trimming were inferred from the DNA itself. Counted in this sample were tens of thousands of clones; around 80% of them appeared once. The ten biggest clones cover approximately 3.9% of the sample.

This receptor chain uses TRBV11-2 and TRBJ1-1; the D gene is possibly TRBD1, with 5 bases matching. The source is an adult in good health. Material: peripheral blood, obtained on day 0 of AZD1222 vaccination. This receptor carries the CDR3 CASSPAQGVGAFF. In nucleotides, the sequence is TGTGCCAGCAGCCCAGCTCAGGGTGTGGGGGCTTTCTTT.